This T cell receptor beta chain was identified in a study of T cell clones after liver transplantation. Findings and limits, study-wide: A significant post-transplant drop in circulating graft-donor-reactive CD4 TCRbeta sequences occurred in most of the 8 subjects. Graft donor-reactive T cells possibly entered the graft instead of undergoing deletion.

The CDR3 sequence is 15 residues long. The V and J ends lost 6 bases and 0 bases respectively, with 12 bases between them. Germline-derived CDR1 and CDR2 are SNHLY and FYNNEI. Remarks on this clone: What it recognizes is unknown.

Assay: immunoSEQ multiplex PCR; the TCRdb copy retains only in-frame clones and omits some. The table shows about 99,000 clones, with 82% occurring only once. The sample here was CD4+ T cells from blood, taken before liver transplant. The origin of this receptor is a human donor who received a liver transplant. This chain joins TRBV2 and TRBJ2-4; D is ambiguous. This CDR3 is CASRASTLAKNIQYF. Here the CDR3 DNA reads TGTGCCAGCAGAGCTTCGACACTAGCCAAAAACATTCAGTACTTC.